The 8 T cell receptor beta chains below come from one sample, sequenced in a study of T cell repertoires in cytomegalovirus infection. TCRdb redid the calling of the reads with MiXCR, one entry per CDR3 protein. The table lists fewer than 1,000,000 distinct CDR3 sequences, approximately 30% of them singletons, with 13% in the top ten. Their target antigens are unknown. The source was cultured CD8+ T cells from PBMCs, collected from culture after CMV antigen stimulation. These receptors originate from a human donor in good health (CMV status not recorded). Some clones in this sample may be carry-over from other donors' samples.

In regard to this clonotype: A much larger clone lies a single base off, so this may be a read error. The chain joins TRBV7-2 to TRBJ1-2; D gene uncertain. This CDR3 region has 12 residues. Germline V lookup: CDR1 SGHTA, CDR2 FQGNSA. The chain's CDR3 is CSSSSGKNGYTF. CDR3 coding DNA: TGTTCCAGCAGCTCCGGAAAGAATGGCTACACCTTC.

This clonotype was seen a handful of times. The rearrangement links TRBV6-4 to TRBJ2-3; D not certain. The V end lost 2 bases, the J end lost 0 bases, and 6 bases lay between the germline ends. The CDR3 contains 14 residues. CDR1 and CDR2 (germline): MRHNA, SNTAGT. The CDR3 DNA reads TGTGCCAGCAGTGACAATCCTAGCACAGATACGCAGTATTTT. Amino acids: CASSDNPSTDTQYF.

The chain links TRBV7-8 to TRBJ2-3, with unresolved D. This CDR3 region has 12 residues. Germline-derived CDR1 and CDR2 are SGHVS and FQNEAQ. DNA of the CDR3: TGTGCATGGGCGCGGAGCACAGATACGCAGTATTTT. The encoded protein is CAWARSTDTQYF. Filled out from reference TRBV7-8 and TRBJ2-3, the complete variable domain reads GAGVSQSPRYKVAKRGQDVALRCDPISGHVSLFWYQQALGQGPEFLTYFQNEAQLDKSGLPSDRFFAERPEGSVSTLKIQRTQQEDSAVYLCAWARSTDTQYFGPGTRLTVL.

In its sample, this clonotype was seen a few times. The genes are TRBV7-3 and TRBJ2-5; 9 bases are shared with TRBD1. The CDR3 spans 15 residues. With 3 bases clipped from V and 0 bases from J, the junction kept 2 bases outside the gene matches. Germline V gene lookup returns CDR1 SGHTA and CDR2 FQGTGA. The DNA for the CDR3 is TGTGCCAGCAGCTTGACAGGGGGGCACCAAGAGACCCAGTACTTC. Translating gives CASSLTGGHQETQYF.

This clonotype was detected only once. Relative to the germline gene, one junction end is altered; a read error may explain this. The J gene is TRBJ2-7, the V gene TRBV5-8, with D perhaps TRBD1 (6 bases). Per germline, CDR1 SGHTS and CDR2 YDEGEE. This CDR3 is 16 amino acids long. Here the CDR3 DNA reads TGTGCCAGCAGCTCCCCGGGACACTTAGTCTCCTACGAGCATTACTTC. Its protein product is CASSSPGHLVSYEHYF. The complete variable domain, with remaining parts taken from reference TRBV5-8 and TRBJ2-7, reads EAGVTQSPTHLIKTRGQQATLRCSPISGHTSVYWYQQALGLGLQFLLWYDEGEERNRGNFPPRFSGRQFPNYSSELNVNALELEDSALYLCASSSPGHLVSYEHYFGPGTRLTVT.

This clonotype was observed a handful of times. The rearrangement uses TRBV6-1 and TRBJ1-1; D is undetermined. The germline CDR1 and CDR2 sequences are MNHNS and SASEGT. This CDR3 is built from 18 residues. Trimming pared 1 base from V and 5 bases from J, leaving 23 bases between. The CDR3 region is CASSEGRSLREEATEAFF. The CDR3 nucleotides are TGTGCCAGCAGTGAAGGAAGGTCATTACGCGAAGAAGCGACTGAAGCTTTCTTT.

This clonotype was recorded once. It may be a read error: a sequence one base away is much more abundant. The chain joins TRBV12-3 or TRBV12-4 to TRBJ1-2; no definite D call. Between the trimmed V and J ends, which lost 5 bases and 2 bases, there was a span of 15 bases. CDR3 length: 15 amino acids. Here the CDR3 reads CASSDLIMGNYGYTF. The CDR3 DNA reads TGTGCCAGCAGTGACCTTATAATGGGAAACTATGGCTACACCTTC.

The chain employs TRBV20-1 and TRBJ2-5; maybe TRBD2 (6 bases). The CDR3 runs 14 residues. The V and J ends lost 2 bases and 6 bases respectively, with 16 bases between them. The V gene's germline CDR1 is DFQATT and CDR2 SNEGSKA (reference sequence). The CDR3, as DNA: TGCAGTGCTAGATTTACTAGCTCAGGGAAGACCCAGTACTTC. This encodes CSARFTSSGKTQYF.